Listed below are T cell receptor beta chains from one sample, sequenced in a study of cytomegalovirus exposure and HLA in healthy donors. Only in-frame clones appear in the TCRdb table, and some are missing; sequencing was by immunoSEQ multiplex PCR. The sample shows 150,000 or so clones, 70% to 90% of them seen only once. Sequencing was carried out using PBMCs. These receptors were collected from a man between 18 and 35 years old in good health and CMV-seropositive. Both conserved end residues are part of each CDR3. Each record gives: D gene, V gene, clone size, J gene, CDR3 protein, CDR3 DNA. D genes are given only for firm matches. Expanded clones are given a class, and other clones once, few, many or no size at all.

>TRBD1|TRBV4-3|.|TRBJ2-5
CASSQDRGQGSETQYF
TGCGCCAGCAGCCAAGATAGGGGACAGGGTTCCGAGACCCAGTACTTC
>.|TRBV6-5|.|TRBJ1-5
CASSPGRGNQPQHF
TGTGCCAGCAGCCCCGGGAGGGGGAATCAGCCCCAGCATTTT
>TRBD2|TRBV11-2|.|TRBJ2-4
CASSLTSGAGNIQYF
TGTGCCAGCAGCTTGACTAGCGGGGCCGGCAACATTCAGTACTTC
>TRBD2|TRBV6-1|.|TRBJ2-7
CASSEIGTSGYEQYF
TGTGCCAGCAGTGAAATTGGGACTAGCGGCTACGAGCAGTACTTC
>TRBD1|TRBV4-3|.|TRBJ1-4
CASSQDRLKRLIQGAEEKLFF
TGCGCCAGCAGCCAAGATCGCCTCAAGAGGCTAATTCAGGGGGCGGAAGAAAAACTGTTTTTT
>TRBD2|TRBV27|.|TRBJ2-3
CASSRGWGLGTADTQYF
TGTGCCAGCAGCCGAGGGTGGGGACTAGGGACCGCAGATACGCAGTATTTT
>.|TRBV11-2|.|TRBJ1-2
CASSLAPANYGYTF
TGTGCCAGCAGCTTAGCCCCGGCTAACTATGGCTACACCTTC
>TRBD1|TRBV7-9|.|TRBJ1-1
CASSFRDRTEAFF
TGTGCCAGCAGCTTCCGGGACAGAACTGAAGCTTTCTTT
>.|TRBV5-6|.|TRBJ2-7
CASSSGLRQYF
TGTGCCAGCAGCTCCGGACTGAGGCAGTACTTC
>TRBD1|TRBV2|.|TRBJ1-1
CASSLQGGNTEAFF
TGTGCCAGCAGCCTACAGGGGGGAAACACTGAAGCTTTCTTT
>.|TRBV4-3|few|TRBJ2-1
CASSPEGRGPQFF
TGCGCCAGCAGCCCCGAGGGGCGGGGCCCACAGTTCTTC
>TRBD1|TRBV10-3|.|TRBJ1-5
CAISESIGQGPNQPQHF
TGTGCCATCAGTGAGTCGATCGGACAGGGCCCAAATCAGCCCCAGCATTTT
>TRBD1|TRBV10-2|.|TRBJ2-7
CASSWQGARNEQYF
TGCGCCAGCAGTTGGCAGGGGGCGCGAAACGAGCAGTACTTC
>TRBD1|TRBV5-1|.|TRBJ2-5
CASSSGTGVKETQYF
TGCGCCAGCAGCTCCGGGACAGGGGTAAAAGAGACCCAGTACTTC
>TRBD1|TRBV7-2|.|TRBJ1-2
CASSPDTGQGDLYGYTF
TGTGCCAGCAGCCCCGACACGGGACAGGGAGACCTCTATGGCTACACCTTC
>.|TRBV16|few|TRBJ1-1
CASSQSTATNTEAFF
TGTGCCAGCAGCCAATCCACAGCCACGAACACTGAAGCTTTCTTT
>TRBD1|TRBV7-8|.|TRBJ1-5
CASSPGTGNQPQHF
TGTGCCAGCAGCCCCGGGACAGGGAATCAGCCCCAGCATTTT
>.|TRBV30|.|TRBJ1-2
CAWNLGVYGYTF
TGTGCCTGGAACTTAGGGGTCTATGGCTACACCTTC
>.|TRBV7-8|.|TRBJ2-7
CASSLAGGRNEQYF
TGTGCCAGCAGCTTAGCGGGAGGTAGAAACGAGCAGTACTTC
>TRBD2|TRBV11-2|few|TRBJ2-4
CASTTPTSGRALNIQYF
TGTGCCAGCACCACCCCGACTAGCGGGAGGGCCTTGAACATTCAGTACTTC
>.|TRBV18|.|TRBJ2-7
CASSPRGTDEQYF
TGTGCCAGCTCACCTAGAGGGACTGACGAGCAGTACTTC
>TRBD1|TRBV15|.|TRBJ1-3
CATSRVQGARVGGNTIYF
TGTGCCACCAGCAGAGTACAGGGGGCAAGGGTGGGTGGAAACACCATATATTTT
>.|TRBV5-6|once|TRBJ1-1
CARSLAGSTEAFF
TGTGCCAGAAGCTTGGCGGGGAGCACTGAAGCTTTCTTT
>.|TRBV9|.|TRBJ2-7
CASSPYTAYEQYF
TGTGCCAGCAGCCCATATACGGCCTACGAGCAGTACTTC
>TRBD2|TRBV7-2|.|TRBJ2-3
CASSPPSGRNPDTQYF
TGTGCCAGCAGCCCCCCCAGCGGGAGGAACCCAGATACGCAGTATTTT
>.|TRBV10-3|.|TRBJ1-5
CAISEAGVQPQHF
TGTGCCATCAGTGAGGCAGGCGTACAGCCCCAGCATTTT
>.|TRBV4-1|.|TRBJ2-5
CASSPATSQETQYF
TGCGCCAGCAGCCCGGCGACTAGTCAAGAGACCCAGTACTTC
>.|TRBV19|.|TRBJ1-4
CASSLWGANEKLFF
TGTGCCAGTAGTCTCTGGGGGGCTAATGAAAAACTGTTTTTT
>TRBD1|TRBV6-5|.|TRBJ1-3
CASSRDRVGGNTIYF
TGTGCCAGCAGTAGAGACAGGGTAGGGGGAAACACCATATATTTT
>TRBD1|TRBV7-9|once|TRBJ1-2
CASSARDRGGYTF
TGTGCCAGCAGCGCCCGGGACAGAGGTGGCTACACCTTC
>TRBD2|TRBV13|once|TRBJ2-7
CASSLGAGVRYEQYF
TGTGCCAGCAGCTTAGGAGCGGGAGTACGGTACGAGCAGTACTTC
>TRBD1|TRBV7-2|.|TRBJ2-7
CASSRTGTGEYEQYF
TGTGCCAGCAGCCGGACCGGGACAGGGGAATACGAGCAGTACTTC
>TRBD2|TRBV7-2|.|TRBJ2-1
CASSLVLGLAGDNEQFF
TGTGCCAGCAGCTTAGTGTTGGGGCTAGCGGGGGACAATGAGCAGTTCTTC
>.|TRBV5-1|.|TRBJ1-1
CASSSLLTALNTEAFF
TGCGCCAGCAGCTCCCTTTTAACAGCCTTGAACACTGAAGCTTTCTTT
>.|TRBV6-1|.|TRBJ2-3
CASSGQLTDTQYF
TGTGCCAGCAGCGGACAGCTAACAGATACGCAGTATTTT
>.|TRBV5-6|.|TRBJ2-7
CASSLDRGPTYEQYF
TGTGCCAGCAGCTTGGATAGGGGCCCCACCTACGAGCAGTACTTC
>TRBD2|TRBV6-5|.|TRBJ2-7
CASSPSTSGGYEQYF
TGTGCCAGCAGCCCATCGACTAGCGGGGGCTACGAGCAGTACTTC
>TRBD2|TRBV30|.|TRBJ2-7
CAWRMGLAAEQYF
TGTGCCTGGAGGATGGGACTAGCGGCCGAGCAGTACTTC
>TRBD1|TRBV5-6|once|TRBJ1-2
CASRPGTEGYGYTF
TGTGCCAGCAGGCCCGGGACAGAGGGCTATGGCTACACCTTC
>TRBD2|TRBV4-1|once|TRBJ2-3
CASSQDRAGGTDTQYF
TGCGCCAGCAGCCAAGATAGGGCGGGGGGCACAGATACGCAGTATTTT
>TRBD1|TRBV4-1|.|TRBJ1-1
CASSQMGQTEAFF
TGCGCCAGCAGCCAGATGGGACAGACGGAAGCTTTCTTT
>.|TRBV5-1|.|TRBJ1-2
CASSLVASGGYGYTF
TGCGCCAGCAGCTTGGTGGCGTCCGGAGGCTATGGCTACACCTTC
>.|TRBV27|.|TRBJ1-5
CASSFRGDNQPQHF
TGTGCCAGCAGTTTCCGGGGAGATAATCAGCCCCAGCATTTT
>.|TRBV30|.|TRBJ1-1
CASQRREAFF
TGTGCCTCCCAGAGGCGGGAAGCTTTCTTT
>.|TRBV7-9|.|TRBJ2-2
CASSSQGGHTGELFF
TGTGCCAGCAGCTCCCAGGGAGGCCACACCGGGGAGCTGTTTTTT
>.|TRBV7-9|.|TRBJ2-1
CASSFATGAAYNEQFF
TGTGCCAGCAGCTTCGCAACAGGAGCTGCATACAATGAGCAGTTCTTC